The next 22 T cell receptor beta chains were all read from a single sample in a study of blood T cell repertoires in COVID-19. Using immunoSEQ multiplex PCR, the repertoire was profiled, and TCRdb retains in-frame clones only, with some absent. Of several thousand clones listed, about 86% are singletons. Sequencing was carried out using peripheral blood. The origin of the receptors is a human donor in a cohort sampled during active COVID-19.

This chain joins TRBV5-1 and TRBJ2-3; D not certain. CDR1 is SGHRS and CDR2 is YFSETQ in the germline V gene. The V end was cut by 4 bases, the J end by 5 bases, with 8 bases between. The CDR3 is made up of 12 amino acids. The CDR3: CASSVTVDTQYF. Written as DNA, the CDR3 is TGCGCCAGCAGCGTAACGGTAGATACGCAGTATTTT.

The sample holds one count of this clone. The gene calls are TRBV12-2 and TRBJ1-6. TRBV12-2 is deemed a pseudogene. This CDR3 contains 16 residues. Here the CDR3 DNA reads TGTGCAAGTCGCTTAGTCCCTAGCTCCTATAATTCACCCCTCCACTTT. It encodes CASRLVPSSYNSPLHF.

This sequence joins TRBV19 and TRBJ1-4, with 8 positions matching TRBD1. The junction had 3 bases not matched to a gene; V was cut back by 4 bases and J by 5 bases. The CDR3 extends over 14 amino acids. Germline-derived CDR1 and CDR2 are LNHDA and SQIVND (reference sequence). Written as DNA, the CDR3 is TGTGCCAGTAGTAGGACAGGGATAAATGAAAAACTGTTTTTT. It specifies CASSRTGINEKLFF.

This clone was picked up one time. The V gene is TRBV3-1 (or the pseudogene TRBV3-2), the J gene TRBJ1-2, with D perhaps matching TRBD1 (6 bases). From germline, CDR1 is LGHDT and CDR2 YNNKEL (reference sequence). The CDR3 is 14 residues long. The germline V and J ends were trimmed by 5 bases and 6 bases, with 16 bases remaining between them. The CDR3 nucleotides are TGTGCCAGCAGCGACTCAGGGGTGGTGGATGGCTACACCTTC. This sequence encodes CASSDSGVVDGYTF.

Here the CDR3 reads CASSYSKRGLQETQYF. The DNA of the CDR3 is TGTGCCAGCAGTTACTCGAAGCGGGGGCTTCAAGAGACCCAGTACTTC. The V gene is TRBV6-5, the J gene TRBJ2-5; 8 bases align to TRBD2. CDR1 and CDR2 from the germline V gene are MNHEY and SVGAGI. V lost 0 bases, J lost 2 bases, and 5 bases stayed unmatched. This CDR3 spans 16 amino acids.

This CDR3 is CASSIGGGNSYEQYF. The CDR3 DNA sequence: TGTGCCAGTAGTATAGGAGGGGGAAACTCCTACGAGCAGTACTTC. V gene TRBV19 combines with J gene TRBJ2-7, with D possibly being TRBD1 (6 bases). Germline-derived CDR1 and CDR2 are LNHDA and SQIVND (reference sequence). The V end was cut by 1 base, the J end by 0 bases, with 10 bases between. The CDR3 is 15 amino acids.

The V and J genes are TRBV27 and TRBJ2-1; 9 bases map to TRBD2. CDR1 is MNHEY, CDR2 SMNVEV, per germline (reference sequence). After removal of 3 bases from V and 1 base from J, the junction contained 4 bases not matched to a gene. This CDR3 comprises 16 residues. The CDR3 spells CASSFSGGLSYNEQFF. The CDR3 nucleotides are TGTGCCAGCAGTTTTAGCGGGGGACTTTCCTACAATGAGCAGTTCTTC.

This clone was seen a few times. The chain carries TRBV7-3 and TRBJ1-2, with TRBD1 as a possible D gene (5 bases). The germline V and J ends were trimmed by 5 bases and 8 bases, with 18 bases remaining between them. From germline, CDR1 is SGHTA and CDR2 FQGTGA. CDR3 length equals 14 residues. The CDR3 spells CASSPDGGTGGYTF. The CDR3 nucleotides are TGTGCCAGCAGCCCGGATGGGGGGACTGGCGGCTACACCTTC.

The chain joins TRBV29-1 to TRBJ1-1; D perhaps matches TRBD1 (5 bases). V lost 5 bases to trimming and J lost 3 bases, with 13 bases between them. CDR1 SQVTM and CDR2 ANQGSEA come from the germline V gene. The CDR3 sequence is 13 residues long. CDR3 region: CSVRSGGDTEAFF. In nucleotides, the CDR3 is TGCAGCGTTCGGTCCGGGGGGGACACTGAAGCTTTCTTT.

V gene TRBV6-5 combines with J gene TRBJ1-2, with D perhaps matching TRBD1 (6 bases). The germline CDR1 and CDR2 sequences are MNHEY and SVGAGI. The V end was cut by 5 bases, the J end by 4 bases, with 14 bases between. The CDR3 length is 14 residues. The CDR3 DNA reads TGTGCCAGCAGTCAGGACAGCAACTTCTATGGCTACACCTTC. It translates to CASSQDSNFYGYTF.

The chain recombines TRBV18 with TRBJ2-3; 8 nucleotides line up with TRBD2. Germline V CDR1 and CDR2: KGHSH, LQKENI. J was trimmed by 1 base and V by 4 bases; bases with no gene match: 7. The CDR3 has 16 residues. The CDR3 DNA reads as TGTGCCAGCTCACGGCGGGGGGACACCGGCACAGATACGCAGTATTTT. It is translated as CASSRRGDTGTDTQYF.

CDR3 in DNA: TGCGCCAGCAGCTTTCCCGGGACAGGGGTGGGGGAGCAGTACTTC. Translated, it gives CASSFPGTGVGEQYF. The chain carries TRBV5-1 and TRBJ2-7; 10 nucleotides align to TRBD1. Losses at the gene ends were 2 bases for V and 7 bases for J; bases not matched to a gene: 9. This CDR3 is built from 15 residues. Per the germline V gene, CDR1 is SGHRS and CDR2 is YFSETQ. The whole variable domain, filled in from reference TRBV5-1 and TRBJ2-7, reads KAGVTQTPRYLIKTRGQQVTLSCSPISGHRSVSWYQQTPGQGLQFLFEYFSETQRNKGNFPGRFSGRQFSNSRSEMNVSTLELGDSALYLCASSFPGTGVGEQYFGPGTRLTVT.

The CDR3 spells CASSASAGVGNIQYF. The DNA of the CDR3 is TGTGCCAGCAGCGCTAGCGCCGGGGTTGGGAACATTCAGTACTTC. The chain employs TRBV7-2 and TRBJ2-4; D is possibly TRBD2 (6 bases). From germline, CDR1 is SGHTA and CDR2 FQGNSA. CDR3 length: 15 residues. Trimming stripped 5 bases from V and 7 bases from J, with 18 bases between.

V is TRBV29-1 and J is TRBJ1-1; D not resolved. Germline V CDR1 and CDR2: SQVTM, ANQGSEA. V was trimmed by 7 bases and J by 2 bases, leaving 11 bases between them. CDR3 length: 12 residues. CDR3 protein: CSGLSANTEAFF. The CDR3 coding sequence is TGCAGCGGCCTAAGCGCCAACACTGAAGCTTTCTTT.

This clone showed up just once. The chain joins TRBV9 to TRBJ2-5; 8 bases align to TRBD2. The CDR3 loop spans 14 amino acids. With V trimmed by 1 base and J by 5 bases, 4 bases remained unmatched. Germline-derived CDR1 and CDR2 are SGDLS and YYNGEE. The CDR3 reads CASSVTGGPETQYF. In DNA, the CDR3 is TGTGCCAGCAGCGTAACGGGGGGGCCCGAGACCCAGTACTTC.

This sequence joins TRBV5-4 and TRBJ1-1; 7 bases agree with TRBD1. The V and J ends lost 0 bases and 4 bases, in that order; junction bases with no gene match: 6. CDR3 length equals 15 residues. Germline loops: CDR1 SGHNT, CDR2 YYREEE (reference sequence). The CDR3 loop reads CASSLGGTEFTEAFF. In nucleotides, the CDR3 is TGTGCCAGCAGCTTGGGCGGGACAGAATTCACTGAAGCTTTCTTT.

The chain combines TRBV7-6 with TRBJ2-3, with 8 bases fitting TRBD2. CDR1 and CDR2 from the germline V gene are SGHVS and FNYEAQ. V gave up 0 bases and J gave up 0 bases; unmatched junction bases: 5. The CDR3 has 17 amino acids. CDR3 residues: CASSLATSARSTDTQYF. The DNA of the CDR3 is TGTGCCAGCAGCTTAGCGACTAGCGCGCGAAGCACAGATACGCAGTATTTT.

This clone was seen a few times. The chain is built from TRBV10-3 and TRBJ1-5; no clear D gene. This CDR3 contains 13 residues. Looked up from germline, CDR1 is ENHRY and CDR2 is SYGVKD. The V gene lost 8 bases and the J gene lost 3 bases, with 11 bases spanning the gap. The CDR3 sequence is CAISPGSNQPQHF. CDR3 DNA sequence: TGTGCCATCTCGCCAGGCTCCAATCAGCCCCAGCATTTT.

The rearrangement joins TRBV3-1 (or the pseudogene TRBV3-2) to TRBJ2-1; D perhaps matches TRBD1 (6 bases). V was cut by 5 bases and J by 7 bases, with 18 bases left in between. This CDR3 has 15 residues. Germline V gene lookup returns CDR1 LGHDT and CDR2 YNNKEL (reference sequence). The CDR3 DNA is TGTGCCAGCAGCTGGGACACCCTTTCGGGGAATGAGCAGTTCTTC. Translating it yields CASSWDTLSGNEQFF.

The table lists this clone with a count of one. The V call is TRBV7-8, the J call TRBJ2-2; 11 positions agree with TRBD1. The CDR3 runs to 14 residues. The V gene's germline CDR1 is SGHVS and CDR2 FQNEAQ. Losses at the gene ends were 10 bases for V and 7 bases for J; bases not matched to a gene: 8. CDR3 loop: CATSGQGAGGELFF. The CDR3 coding sequence is TGTGCCACCAGTGGACAGGGGGCTGGCGGGGAGCTGTTTTTT.

This clone was detected once. J is TRBJ2-2 and V is TRBV7-2, with 11 bases identical to TRBD2. The germline V gene has CDR1 SGHTA and CDR2 FQGNSA. The CDR3 totals 18 residues. After removal of 6 bases from V and 7 bases from J, the junction contained 16 bases not matched to a gene. The CDR3 reads CASRLRLHSGGALGELFF. DNA of the CDR3: TGTGCCAGCAGGCTCCGACTCCATAGCGGGGGGGCTCTCGGGGAGCTGTTTTTT.

This sequence joins TRBV11-3 and TRBJ2-5; D might be TRBD2 (5 bases). The CDR3 covers 15 residues. V lost 1 base and J lost 2, with 11 bases in between. CDR1 SGHNT and CDR2 YENEEA come from the germline V gene. CDR3 sequence (DNA): TGTGCCAGCAGCTTAGGGACTGGAAAACAAGAGACCCAGTACTTC. Translating gives CASSLGTGKQETQYF. Filled out from reference TRBV11-3 and TRBJ2-5, the complete variable domain reads EAGVVQSPRYKIIEKKQPVAFWCNPISGHNTLYWYLQNLGQGPELLIRYENEEAVDDSQLPKDRFSAERLKGVDSTLKIQPAELGDSAVYLCASSLGTGKQETQYFGPGTRLLVL.